Listed below are T cell receptor beta chains from one sample, sequenced in a study of cytomegalovirus exposure and HLA in healthy donors. TCRdb keeps only in-frame clones here, not all; method: immunoSEQ multiplex PCR. This table holds 150,000 or so clones, around 66% found once. The source material was PBMCs. The receptors here all came from a woman aged 25 to 39 in good health and CMV-seropositive. The CDR3 runs from the conserved cysteine through the conserved F or W. Fields, in order: clone size, V gene, J gene, D gene, CDR3 protein, CDR3 DNA. D genes are given only for firm matches. Clone size is given for some rows only: seen once, a few or many times, or a class if the clone is expanded.

size: NA
V: TRBV5-6
J: TRBJ1-6
D: TRBD1
CDR3: CASSWMTGSYNSPLHF
DNA: TGTGCCAGCAGCTGGATGACAGGGTCCTATAATTCACCCCTCCACTTT

size: NA
V: TRBV15
J: TRBJ2-1
D: NA
CDR3: CATSREERLDEQFF
DNA: TGTGCCACCAGCAGAGAAGAGAGGCTGGATGAGCAGTTCTTC

size: NA
V: TRBV2
J: TRBJ1-2
D: NA
CDR3: CASGGDYSGLGYTF
DNA: TGTGCCAGCGGTGGAGACTACAGTGGTCTTGGCTACACCTTC

size: NA
V: TRBV2
J: TRBJ2-7
D: NA
CDR3: CASSLGVEQYF
DNA: TGTGCCAGCTCACTCGGGGTGGAGCAGTACTTC

size: NA
V: TRBV5-4
J: TRBJ2-7
D: NA
CDR3: CASINQGLSYEQYF
DNA: TGTGCCAGCATCAATCAGGGCCTCTCCTACGAGCAGTACTTC

size: NA
V: TRBV28
J: TRBJ2-2
D: NA
CDR3: CASLNTGELFF
DNA: TGTGCCAGCCTGAACACCGGGGAGCTGTTTTTT

size: NA
V: TRBV6-5
J: TRBJ2-6
D: TRBD1
CDR3: CASSYTGAGANVLTF
DNA: TGTGCCAGCAGCTACACAGGGGCTGGGGCCAACGTCCTGACTTTC

size: NA
V: TRBV7-9
J: TRBJ1-1
D: TRBD1
CDR3: CASSGQVGAFF
DNA: TGTGCCAGCAGCGGACAGGTCGGAGCTTTCTTT

size: NA
V: TRBV7-3
J: TRBJ1-2
D: NA
CDR3: CASSPRSGYNYGYTF
DNA: TGTGCCAGCAGCCCGAGAAGCGGATATAACTATGGCTACACCTTC

size: few
V: TRBV18
J: TRBJ1-3
D: NA
CDR3: CASSPPGGLGNTIYF
DNA: TGTGCCAGCTCACCACCGGGGGGTCTTGGAAACACCATATATTTT

size: NA
V: TRBV9
J: TRBJ2-5
D: NA
CDR3: CASSVGTLFLQETQYF
DNA: TGTGCCAGCAGCGTTGGGACACTTTTTCTTCAAGAGACCCAGTACTTC

size: NA
V: TRBV7-9
J: TRBJ2-7
D: NA
CDR3: CASSSLPRSEQYF
DNA: TGTGCCAGCAGCTCACTCCCCCGGAGCGAGCAGTACTTC

size: NA
V: TRBV5-4
J: TRBJ1-6
D: TRBD1
CDR3: CASSSYGTGYSPLHF
DNA: TGTGCCAGCAGCTCCTACGGGACAGGCTATTCACCCCTCCACTTT

size: few
V: TRBV6-6
J: TRBJ1-1
D: NA
CDR3: CASSYRTVNTEAFF
DNA: TGTGCCAGCAGTTACAGGACAGTGAACACTGAAGCTTTCTTT

size: NA
V: TRBV2
J: TRBJ2-2
D: NA
CDR3: CANRRQANTGELFF
DNA: TGTGCCAACAGGAGACAGGCCAACACCGGGGAGCTGTTTTTT